These 6 T cell receptor beta chains came from one sample sequenced in a study of blood T cells in healthy people across ages. Primers used in a second PCR of roughly 6 to 11 cycles were a sample-barcoded 5' primer and a J-beta primer mix. In TCRdb, the 5' RACE reads were re-called with MiXCR into one record per CDR3 protein. The sample lists hundreds of thousands of distinct CDR3 sequences, roughly 56% occurring once. Sequenced: blood. The receptors were gathered from a man aged 40-55 years in good health.

The V gene is TRBV5-1, the J gene TRBJ2-3; 14 bases agree with TRBD2. With 1 base clipped from V and 10 bases from J, the junction kept 11 bases outside the gene matches. The CDR3 length is 17 residues. Germline V gives CDR1 SGHRS, CDR2 YFSETQ. CDR3 nucleotide sequence: TGCGCCAGCAGCTTGCGACTAGCGGGAGGGCCCGGCTTAGCGCAGTATTTT. This codes for CASSLRLAGGPGLAQYF.

The V call is TRBV10-3, the J call TRBJ1-2, with D possibly TRBD1 on 6 matching bases. This CDR3 comprises 17 residues. Germline V gene sequence: CDR1 ENHRY, CDR2 SYGVKD. V gave up 7 bases and J gave up 2 bases, with 23 bases separating them. The CDR3 nucleotides read TGTGCCATCACCATAAACCCGGGGGCAGTGCAAAACTATGGCTACACCTTC. It yields the protein CAITINPGAVQNYGYTF.

With regard to this clonotype: Sequence at one end of the junction differs from germline and may be a read error. V gene TRBV29-1 combines with J gene TRBJ2-1; D may correspond to TRBD1 or TRBD2 (5 bases each). The CDR3 consists of 10 residues. Germline CDR1 reads SQVTM; CDR2 reads ANQGSEA. CDR3 region: CIVGGGEQFF. CDR3 in DNA: TGCATCGTTGGTGGGGGTGAGCAGTTCTTC.

Only one count was recorded for this clonotype. The rearrangement links TRBV24-1 to TRBJ1-6; 8 nucleotides agree with TRBD1. This CDR3 comprises 15 residues. CDR1 is KGHDR, CDR2 SFDVKD, per germline. V lost 4 bases, J lost 7 bases, and 5 bases stayed unmatched. The CDR3 DNA reads as TGTGCCACCAGTGACCCGGGACAGGTCAATTCACCCCTCCACTTT. This encodes CATSDPGQVNSPLHF.

This sequence joins TRBV12-3 or TRBV12-4 and TRBJ1-2; 9 bases are a match to TRBD1. V lost 7 bases to trimming and J lost 8 bases; unmatched junction nucleotides: 14. This CDR3 contains 15 residues. CDR3 sequence (DNA): TGTGCCAGCACCTCCACCGGACAGGGGCCGGGAGGCTACACCTTC. Encoded protein: CASTSTGQGPGGYTF.

A few counts support this clonotype. V is TRBV20-1 and J is TRBJ2-3; maybe TRBD2 (6 bases). This CDR3 comprises 12 residues. V gave up 2 bases and J gave up 8 bases, with 11 bases separating them. Looked up from germline, CDR1 is DFQATT and CDR2 is SNEGSKA (reference sequence). CDR3 sequence: CSARPGVGTQYF. CDR3 nucleotides: TGCAGTGCTAGACCGGGAGTTGGTACGCAGTATTTT.